Listed below are T cell receptor beta chains from one sample, sequenced in a study of control samples from healthy donors and cancer patients. Sequenced by immunoSEQ multiplex PCR; TCRdb stores in-frame clones only, minus some. This table has 110,000 to 150,000 clones, 90% to 95% appearing once. Sequences were obtained from blood. Receptors originate from a man aged 35-49 years in good health. Both conserved end residues are part of each CDR3. A D gene is named only where the DNA matches it firmly. Clone size is stated in some rows and not others, as once, few, many or a class when expanded.

>-|-|TRBV10-3|TRBJ1-2
TGTGCCATCAGCCCCGACAGTTTAAACTATGGCTACACCTTC
CAISPDSLNYGYTF
>TRBD1|-|TRBV29-1|TRBJ2-2
TGCAGCGTCAAACGACAGGGAGAATCCACCGGGGAGCTGTTTTTT
CSVKRQGESTGELFF
>-|-|TRBV12-3/TRBV12-4|TRBJ1-5
TGTGCCAGCAGTTTTAGTAGCAATCAGCCCCAGCATTTT
CASSFSSNQPQHF
>-|-|TRBV18|TRBJ2-7
TGTGCCAGCTCGAGGGACGGCCCCGCCTTGGGTGAGCAGTACTTC
CASSRDGPALGEQYF
>-|-|TRBV15|TRBJ1-3
TGTGCCACCAGCAGACTAAACTCTGGAAACACCATATATTTT
CATSRLNSGNTIYF
>-|-|TRBV19|TRBJ1-1
TGTGCCAGTAGAAGAAGACAGGTATCGCCGCGGAGCACTGAAGCTTTCTTT
CASRRRQVSPRSTEAFF
>TRBD1|-|TRBV25-1|TRBJ1-1
TGTGCCAGCAGAAAGGGACAGGTGAACACTGAAGCTTTCTTT
CASRKGQVNTEAFF
>-|-|TRBV30|TRBJ1-1
TGTGCCTGGAGCCACAGGGTCACTGAAGCTTTCTTT
CAWSHRVTEAFF
>TRBD1|-|TRBV6-5|TRBJ2-3
TGTGCCAGCATCCCGGGACAGCCCACAGATACGCAGTATTTT
CASIPGQPTDTQYF
>-|-|TRBV13|TRBJ1-3
TGTGCCAGCAGCTTCCTGTCGGACGTGGGAAACACCATATATTTT
CASSFLSDVGNTIYF
>-|-|TRBV5-1|TRBJ2-2
TGCGCCAGCAGCTTGTCTGGGGAGCTGTTTTTT
CASSLSGELFF
>TRBD1|once|TRBV27|TRBJ1-4
TGTGCCAGCAGTTTAACTAGACAGGGCTGGAGGACTAATGAAAAACTGTTTTTT
CASSLTRQGWRTNEKLFF
>-|-|TRBV6-6|TRBJ1-1
TGTGCCAGCAGTAACAGGGTAATGAACACTGAAGCTTTCTTT
CASSNRVMNTEAFF
>-|-|TRBV27|TRBJ2-3
TGTGCCAGCAGTTTATTCACGACGGCAGATACGCAGTATTTT
CASSLFTTADTQYF
>TRBD1|-|TRBV6-1|TRBJ1-1
TGTGCCAGCAGTGAAAGGACAGGGAGGAACACTGAAGCTTTCTTT
CASSERTGRNTEAFF
>TRBD1|-|TRBV7-2|TRBJ1-2
TGTGCCAGCAGAACAGACAGGGGGCACGGTGGCTACACCTTC
CASRTDRGHGGYTF
>TRBD1|-|TRBV28|TRBJ2-1
TGTGCCAGCAGTCCCGGACAGGGAGAACTCAATGAGCAGTTCTTC
CASSPGQGELNEQFF
>-|-|TRBV3-1/TRBV3-2|TRBJ2-5
TGTGCCAGCAGCTCTACGCCGGGATTCTTCCAAGAGACCCAGTACTTC
CASSSTPGFFQETQYF
>TRBD1|-|TRBV6-5|TRBJ1-3
TGTGCCAGCAGTCGACAGGGAAATACTGGAAACACCATATATTTT
CASSRQGNTGNTIYF
>TRBD2|-|TRBV18|TRBJ2-3
TGTGCCAGCTCACCCTTTACGGGAGGTACGGCAGATACGCAGTATTTT
CASSPFTGGTADTQYF
>-|-|TRBV19|TRBJ2-2
TGTGCCAGTAGCCATGGTCAGGGGGGAAGAGCTCGGACCGGGGAGCTGTTTTTT
CASSHGQGGRARTGELFF
>-|few|TRBV25-1|TRBJ2-3
TGTGCCAGCAGTCTCGACAGGGTCGGGGGCGCAGATACGCAGTATTTT
CASSLDRVGGADTQYF
>-|-|TRBV11-2|TRBJ2-3
TGTGCCAGCAGCCTACAACCGGGGACTTCTTATACACGGGATACGCAGTATTTT
CASSLQPGTSYTRDTQYF
>-|once|TRBV9|TRBJ1-1
TGTGCCAGCAGCGTGACAGTGAACACTGAAGCTTTCTTT
CASSVTVNTEAFF
>-|-|TRBV2|TRBJ2-1
TGTGCCAGCAGTTGGGCGGGTACCTCCTACAATGAGCAGTTCTTC
CASSWAGTSYNEQFF
>-|-|TRBV28|TRBJ1-4
TGTGCCAGCGCGGAGGAAGAAAAACTGTTTTTT
CASAEEEKLFF
>TRBD1|-|TRBV5-4|TRBJ1-1
TGTGCCAGCAGCTTGGCAGGGGGCTCGCCTGAAGCTTTCTTT
CASSLAGGSPEAFF
>-|-|TRBV6-5|TRBJ2-2
TGTGCCAGCAAACTAGGACCCGTTAGGGGGGAGCTGTTTTTT
CASKLGPVRGELFF
>TRBD1|few|TRBV7-8|TRBJ1-1
TGTGCCAGCAGCGCGGGACAGCCGAACACTGAAGCTTTCTTT
CASSAGQPNTEAFF
>-|once|TRBV5-1|TRBJ1-4
TGCGCCAGCAGTCTGACCAACTCTCGAGAAAAACTGTTTTTT
CASSLTNSREKLFF
>-|-|TRBV24-1|TRBJ1-2
TGTGCCACCAGTGTAAGCCAGGGTTATGGCTACACCTTC
CATSVSQGYGYTF
>-|-|TRBV6-2/TRBV6-3|TRBJ1-6
TGTGCCAGCAGTTACGACGGTTATTCACCCCTCCACTTT
CASSYDGYSPLHF
>TRBD2|-|TRBV9|TRBJ2-2
TGTGCCAGCAGCGTAGCTGTGGCGGGGGGGGGAGTCGGCACCGGGGAGCTGTTTTTT
CASSVAVAGGGVGTGELFF
>-|-|TRBV6-5|TRBJ2-7
TGTGCCAGCAGGCTCGGGTACCGCTCCTACGAGCAGTACTTC
CASRLGYRSYEQYF
>-|once|TRBV5-4|TRBJ1-2
TGTGCCAGCAGCTTGTCTCTCGGGACGGATTATGGCTACACCTTC
CASSLSLGTDYGYTF
>-|-|TRBV28|TRBJ1-2
TGTGCCAGCACTTCTCAAGACCTCTATGGCTACACCTTC
CASTSQDLYGYTF
>TRBD1|-|TRBV27|TRBJ1-5
TGTGCCAGCAGTTTAAAAGGGGGCTGGAATCAGCCCCAGCATTTT
CASSLKGGWNQPQHF
>-|-|TRBV4-1|TRBJ2-7
TGCGCCAGCAGCCAATTGACCGGGGGCGAGCAGTACTTC
CASSQLTGGEQYF
>TRBD1|-|TRBV2|TRBJ2-5
TGTGCCAGCAGTGATTTGCAGGGGGCTCGGGAGACCCAGTACTTC
CASSDLQGARETQYF
>-|-|TRBV9|TRBJ2-2
TGTGCCAGCAGCGTAGCCGGGCTAGAACCCGGGGAGCTGTTTTTT
CASSVAGLEPGELFF